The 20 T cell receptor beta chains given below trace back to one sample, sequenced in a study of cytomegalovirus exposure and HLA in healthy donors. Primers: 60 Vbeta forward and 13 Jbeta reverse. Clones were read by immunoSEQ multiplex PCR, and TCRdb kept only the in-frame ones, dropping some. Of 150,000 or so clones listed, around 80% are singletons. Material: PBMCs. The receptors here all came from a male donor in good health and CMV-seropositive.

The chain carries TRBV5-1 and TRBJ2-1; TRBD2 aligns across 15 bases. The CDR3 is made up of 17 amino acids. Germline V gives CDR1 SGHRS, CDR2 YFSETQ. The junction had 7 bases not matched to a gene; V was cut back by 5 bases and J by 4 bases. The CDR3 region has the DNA TGCGCCAGCAGTTTCGGACTAGCGGGAGGGCGGTACAATGAGCAGTTCTTC. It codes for CASSFGLAGGRYNEQFF.

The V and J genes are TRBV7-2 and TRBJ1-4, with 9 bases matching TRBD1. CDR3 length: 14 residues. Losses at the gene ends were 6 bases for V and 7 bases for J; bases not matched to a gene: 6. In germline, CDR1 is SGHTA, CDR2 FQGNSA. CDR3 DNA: TGTGCCAGCAGAAGCCGGGACAGGGTTGAAAAACTGTTTTTT. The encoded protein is CASRSRDRVEKLFF.

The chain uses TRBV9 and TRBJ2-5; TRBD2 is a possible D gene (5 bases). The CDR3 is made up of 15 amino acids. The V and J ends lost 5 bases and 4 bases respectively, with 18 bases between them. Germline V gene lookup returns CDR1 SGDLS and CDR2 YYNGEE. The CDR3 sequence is CASSLTPGIGETQYF. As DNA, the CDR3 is TGTGCCAGCAGTTTGACCCCGGGAATTGGAGAGACCCAGTACTTC.

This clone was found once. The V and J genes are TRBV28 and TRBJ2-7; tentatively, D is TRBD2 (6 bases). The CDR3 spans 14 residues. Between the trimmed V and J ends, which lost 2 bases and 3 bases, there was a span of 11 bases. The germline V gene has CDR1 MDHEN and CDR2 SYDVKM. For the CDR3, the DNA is TGTGCCAGCAGTTTACGGGGGACCATCTACGAGCAGTACTTC. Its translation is CASSLRGTIYEQYF.

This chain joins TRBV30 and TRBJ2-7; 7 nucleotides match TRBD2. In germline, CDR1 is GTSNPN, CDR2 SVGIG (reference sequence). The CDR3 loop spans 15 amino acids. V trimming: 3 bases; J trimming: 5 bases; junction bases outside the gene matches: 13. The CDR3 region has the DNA TGTGCCTGGAGCCGGGGCGGGAGACACGGAGACGAGCAGTACTTC. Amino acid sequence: CAWSRGGRHGDEQYF.

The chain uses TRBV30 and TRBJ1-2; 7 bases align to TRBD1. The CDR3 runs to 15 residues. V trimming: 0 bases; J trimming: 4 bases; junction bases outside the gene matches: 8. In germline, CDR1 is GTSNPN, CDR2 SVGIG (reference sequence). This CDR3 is CAWSVLAGGGYGYTF. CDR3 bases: TGTGCCTGGAGTGTCTTGGCAGGGGGAGGCTATGGCTACACCTTC.

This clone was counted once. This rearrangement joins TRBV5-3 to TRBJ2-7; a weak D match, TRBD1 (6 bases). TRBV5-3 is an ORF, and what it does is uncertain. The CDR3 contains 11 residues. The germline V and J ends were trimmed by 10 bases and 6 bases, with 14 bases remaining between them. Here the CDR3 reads CAGQGRVEQYF. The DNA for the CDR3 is TGTGCCGGCCAGGGGCGGGTCGAGCAGTACTTC.

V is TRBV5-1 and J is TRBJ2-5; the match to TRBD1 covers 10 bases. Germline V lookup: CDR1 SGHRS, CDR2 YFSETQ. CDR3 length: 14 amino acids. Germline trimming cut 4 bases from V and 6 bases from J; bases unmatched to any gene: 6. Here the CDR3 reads CASSPTGGWKTQYF. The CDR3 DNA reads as TGCGCCAGCAGCCCGACAGGGGGCTGGAAGACCCAGTACTTC.

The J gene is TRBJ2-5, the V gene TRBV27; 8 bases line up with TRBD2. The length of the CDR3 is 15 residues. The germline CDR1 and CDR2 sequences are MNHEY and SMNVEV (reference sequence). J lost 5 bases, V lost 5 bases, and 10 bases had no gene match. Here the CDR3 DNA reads TGTGCCAGCAGTACCCCCTCGGGAGGGGTCGAGACCCAGTACTTC. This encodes CASSTPSGGVETQYF.

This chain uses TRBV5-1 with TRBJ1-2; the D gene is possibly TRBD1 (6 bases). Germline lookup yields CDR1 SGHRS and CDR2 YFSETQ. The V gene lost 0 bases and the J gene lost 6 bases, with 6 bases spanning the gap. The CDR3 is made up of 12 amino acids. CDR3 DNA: TGCGCCAGCAGCTTGGACAGGGATGGCTACACCTTC. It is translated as CASSLDRDGYTF.

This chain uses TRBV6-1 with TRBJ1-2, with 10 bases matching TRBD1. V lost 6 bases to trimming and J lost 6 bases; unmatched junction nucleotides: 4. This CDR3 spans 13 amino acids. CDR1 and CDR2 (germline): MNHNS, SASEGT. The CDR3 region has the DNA TGTGCCAGCAGCGGGACAGGGGTGAATGGCTACACCTTC. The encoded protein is CASSGTGVNGYTF.

CDR3 nucleotide sequence: TGTGCCAGCAAATTACTAGCGGAAGAGACCCAGTACTTC. This translates into CASKLLAEETQYF. This sequence joins TRBV27 and TRBJ2-5; 8 nucleotides align to TRBD2. CDR3 length: 13 amino acids. V trimming: 7 bases; J trimming: 3 bases; junction bases outside the gene matches: 4. Per germline, CDR1 MNHEY and CDR2 SMNVEV (reference sequence).

Here the CDR3 DNA reads TGTGCCAGCAGCCCATTTTCCGAGAATGAGCAGTTCTTC. Protein sequence: CASSPFSENEQFF. This sequence joins TRBV5-5 and TRBJ2-1; D is uncertain. Germline CDR1 SGHKS, CDR2 YYEKEE (reference sequence). The CDR3 contains 13 residues. Trimming left V 4 bases short and J 7 bases short, with 12 bases between. The complete variable domain, with remaining parts taken from reference TRBV5-5 and TRBJ2-1, reads DAGVTQSPTHLIKTRGQQVTLRCSPISGHKSVSWYQQVLGQGPQFIFQYYEKEERGRGNFPDRFSARQFPNYSSELNVNALLLGDSALYLCASSPFSENEQFFGPGTRLTVL.

CDR3 amino acids: CASSESAGYSNQPQHF. The CDR3 nucleotides read TGTGCCAGCAGTGAATCGGCGGGTTATAGCAATCAGCCCCAGCATTTT. This chain connects TRBV25-1 to TRBJ1-5; D is unclear. Germline loops: CDR1 MGHDK, CDR2 SYGVNS. V was cut by 1 base and J by 0 bases, with 10 bases left in between. This CDR3 is built from 16 residues.

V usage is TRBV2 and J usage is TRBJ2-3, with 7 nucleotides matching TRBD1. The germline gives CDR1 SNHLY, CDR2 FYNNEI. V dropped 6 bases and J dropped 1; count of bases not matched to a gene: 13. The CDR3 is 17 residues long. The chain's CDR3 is CASSRPGQEPRTDTQYF. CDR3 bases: TGTGCCAGCAGCCGACCCGGACAGGAACCCCGCACAGATACGCAGTATTTT.

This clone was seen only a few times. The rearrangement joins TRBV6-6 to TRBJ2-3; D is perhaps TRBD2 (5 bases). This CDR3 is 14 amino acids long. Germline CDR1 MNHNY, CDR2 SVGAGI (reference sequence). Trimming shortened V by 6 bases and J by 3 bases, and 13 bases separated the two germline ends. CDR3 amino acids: CASSQTPGTDTQYF. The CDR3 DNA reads TGTGCCAGCAGCCAAACCCCGGGAACAGATACGCAGTATTTT.

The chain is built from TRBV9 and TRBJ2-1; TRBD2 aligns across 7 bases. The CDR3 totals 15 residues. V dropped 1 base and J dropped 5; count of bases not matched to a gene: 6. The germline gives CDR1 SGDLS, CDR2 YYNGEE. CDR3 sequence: CASSVTGRSDNEQFF. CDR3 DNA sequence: TGTGCCAGCAGCGTAACCGGGAGGTCGGACAATGAGCAGTTCTTC.

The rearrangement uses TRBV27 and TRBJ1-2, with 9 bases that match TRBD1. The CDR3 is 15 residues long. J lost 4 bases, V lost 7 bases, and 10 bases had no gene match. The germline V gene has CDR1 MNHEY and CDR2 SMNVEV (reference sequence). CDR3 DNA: TGTGCCAGCACGACAGGGACAGGGATCGGCTATGGCTACACCTTC. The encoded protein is CASTTGTGIGYGYTF.

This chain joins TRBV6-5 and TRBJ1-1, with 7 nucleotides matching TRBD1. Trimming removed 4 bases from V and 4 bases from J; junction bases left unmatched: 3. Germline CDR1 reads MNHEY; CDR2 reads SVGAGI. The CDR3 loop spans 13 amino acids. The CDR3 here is CASSLGGGTEAFF. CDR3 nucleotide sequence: TGTGCCAGCAGTTTAGGGGGCGGCACTGAAGCTTTCTTT.

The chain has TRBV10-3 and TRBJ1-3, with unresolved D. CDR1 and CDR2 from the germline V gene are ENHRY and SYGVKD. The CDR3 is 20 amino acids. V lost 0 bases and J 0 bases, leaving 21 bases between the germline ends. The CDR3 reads CAISESGDGNSYFSGNTIYF. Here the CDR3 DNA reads TGTGCCATCAGTGAGTCGGGAGACGGGAACAGTTACTTCTCTGGAAACACCATATATTTT.